The clone carrying this T cell receptor beta chain was detected only a few times. This entry belongs to a study of blood T cells in healthy people across ages. A second PCR, run for roughly 7 to 12 cycles, used a sample-barcoded 5' primer plus a J-beta primer mix. TCRdb itself ran the 5' RACE reads through MiXCR, one entry per CDR3 protein. The top ten hold approximately 0.71% of the sample, which has under 1,100,000 distinct CDR3 sequences, under 30% seen once. The sample was also reused in another study, on T cells of mothers and their children.

Sequenced: blood. The clonotype was recovered from a girl aged 2 to 10 in good health.

The CDR3 DNA is TGCAGCGCCGCAGCAGGATCGAACACTGAAGCTTTCTTT. Protein product: CSAAAGSNTEAFF. The genes are TRBV29-1 and TRBJ1-1; D is undetermined. In germline, CDR1 is SQVTM, CDR2 ANQGSEA. This CDR3 contains 13 residues. With 7 bases removed from V and 1 base from J, the gap between germline ends came to 13 bases.